The 21 T cell receptor beta chains below were found in one sample sequenced in a study of radiotherapy plus CTLA-4 blockade in lung cancer (dated by TCRdb to 2016 to 2019). The library came from the immunoSEQ multiplex PCR assay. The table was pulled from immuneACCESS by TCRdb, which kept in-frame rearrangements only. Such tables lose some clones; where checked, under half of the loss comes from unresolved V genes, and the rest has no known cause. This sample comprises some 2,600 clones, just over 75% of them detected only once. 15% to 20% of the sample is held by the ten biggest clonotypes. Source: tumor tissue, taken from a patient treated with radiotherapy plus ipilimumab. All receptors come from a human donor with non-small cell lung cancer that progressed on radiotherapy plus ipilimumab.

The chain joins TRBV6-5 to TRBJ2-7; a weak D match, TRBD1 (6 bases). The CDR3 runs to 14 residues. CDR1 is MNHEY, CDR2 SVGAGI, per germline. V was clipped by 7 bases and J by 0 bases, with 13 bases between them. The CDR3 coding sequence is TGTGCCAGCAAGCGACAGGACGTCTCCTACGAGCAGTACTTC. Amino acid sequence: CASKRQDVSYEQYF.

This sequence joins TRBV9 and TRBJ2-5; no definite D call. Trimming removed 0 bases from V and 6 bases from J, with 9 bases in between. CDR1 is SGDLS, CDR2 YYNGEE, per germline. The CDR3 is 13 residues long. CDR3 residues: CASSVGQEQTQYF. The CDR3 nucleotides read TGTGCCAGCAGCGTAGGGCAGGAACAGACCCAGTACTTC.

This clone is large (0.1 to 1%) within its sample. The gene calls are TRBV7-6 and TRBJ2-7; D could derive from TRBD1 or TRBD2 (5 bases each). Trimming removed 5 bases at V and 3 bases at J, with 11 bases between. Germline assignment: CDR1 SGHVS and CDR2 FNYEAQ. The CDR3 contains 13 residues. CDR3 amino acids: CASSLGPNYEQYF. CDR3 coding DNA: TGTGCCAGCAGCCTGGGACCGAACTACGAGCAGTACTTC. Full variable domain (rest looked up from reference TRBV7-6 and TRBJ2-7): GAGVSQSPRYKVTKRGQDVALRCDPISGHVSLYWYRQALGQGPEFLTYFNYEAQQDKSGLPNDRFSAERPEGSISTLTIQRTEQRDSAMYRCASSLGPNYEQYFGPGTRLTVT.

The chain employs TRBV6-6 and TRBJ2-7, with 11 nucleotides matching TRBD2. V was clipped by 6 bases and J by 1 base; unmatched bases: 2. The CDR3 is made up of 14 amino acids. Germline loops: CDR1 MNHNY, CDR2 SVGAGI (reference sequence). CDR3: CASRGLAGSYEQYF. The CDR3 DNA is TGTGCCAGCAGAGGACTAGCGGGTTCCTACGAGCAGTACTTC.

This chain joins TRBV28 and TRBJ2-7; D is ambiguous. CDR1 and CDR2 from the germline V gene are MDHEN and SYDVKM. CDR3 length equals 12 residues. V was trimmed by 6 bases and J by 6 bases, leaving 12 bases between them. The CDR3 nucleotides read TGTGCCAGCAGCCCCGTTCTTCTCGAGCAGTACTTC. Its translation: CASSPVLLEQYF.

The chain recombines TRBV4-3 with TRBJ2-7, with D uncertain. The CDR3 spans 13 residues. Germline V gives CDR1 LGHNA, CDR2 YSLEER. V was clipped by 3 bases and J by 2 bases, with 8 bases between them. The CDR3 sequence is CASSQELPYEQYF. The CDR3 DNA follows: TGCGCCAGCAGCCAGGAGCTCCCCTACGAGCAGTACTTC.

CDR3 DNA sequence: TGTGCCAGCAGTTTAGCAGGCAACAATGAGCAGTTCTTC. This encodes CASSLAGNNEQFF. The V and J genes are TRBV6-6 and TRBJ2-1; D remains ambiguous. The CDR3 runs 13 residues. Germline V gives CDR1 MNHNY, CDR2 SVGAGI (reference sequence). The germline V and J ends were trimmed by 4 bases and 5 bases, with 9 bases remaining between them.

V usage is TRBV7-2 and J usage is TRBJ2-5, with 7 bases that match TRBD1. CDR1 and CDR2 (germline): SGHTA, FQGNSA. CDR3 length equals 12 residues. Unmatched junction bases numbered 6, after V lost 3 bases and J lost 11 bases. CDR3 region: CASSFPTGKQYF. DNA of the CDR3: TGTGCCAGCAGCTTCCCGACAGGGAAGCAGTACTTC.

With regard to this clone: At one end, the junction sequence differs from germline, possibly due to a read error. V and J are TRBV9 and TRBJ2-1, with D unresolved. The CDR3 length is 13 residues. CDR1 SGDLS and CDR2 YYNGEE come from the germline V gene. The CDR3 loop is CTSSVGQTNEQFF. CDR3 DNA: TGTACCAGCAGCGTTGGGCAAACCAATGAGCAGTTCTTC.

V and J are TRBV19 and TRBJ1-2; D uncertain. Trimming removed 3 bases from V and 4 bases from J, with 9 bases in between. The V gene's germline CDR1 is LNHDA and CDR2 SQIVND (reference sequence). The CDR3 runs 13 residues. The CDR3 DNA reads TGTGCCAGTAGTATGGGTCCTTTCTATGGCTACACCTTC. Amino acid sequence: CASSMGPFYGYTF.

This chain connects TRBV5-8 to TRBJ2-1; no clear D gene. Trimming took 2 bases from V and 3 from J, leaving 9 bases between them. Germline loops: CDR1 SGHTS, CDR2 YDEGEE. CDR3 length: 14 residues. The CDR3 coding sequence is TGTGCCAGCAGCTTTGGCTTGATCTACAATGAGCAGTTCTTC. Its translation is CASSFGLIYNEQFF.

The J gene is TRBJ2-7, the V gene TRBV2, with D uncertain. Germline lookup yields CDR1 SNHLY and CDR2 FYNNEI. V shed 8 bases and J shed 7 bases, with 12 bases lying between them. The CDR3 has 11 residues. Here the CDR3 DNA reads TGTGCCAGCCAGTTCCAGAGGGAGCAGTACTTC. It codes for CASQFQREQYF.

This chain connects TRBV13 to TRBJ1-4; D uncertain. CDR1 is PRHDT, CDR2 FYEKMQ, per germline (reference sequence). Trimming stripped 5 bases from V and 2 bases from J, with 9 bases between. The CDR3 is made up of 14 amino acids. CDR3 sequence (DNA): TGTGCCAGCAGCGCACGGACCACTAATGAAAAACTGTTTTTT. Translating it yields CASSARTTNEKLFF. The full variable domain, rest sourced from reference TRBV13 and TRBJ1-4, is AAGVIQSPRHLIKEKRETATLKCYPIPRHDTVYWYQQGPGQDPQFLISFYEKMQSDKGSIPDRFSAQQFSDYHSELNMSSLELGDSALYFCASSARTTNEKLFFGSGTQLSVL.

V gene TRBV7-3 combines with J gene TRBJ2-1; the D is unclear. The CDR3 sequence is 13 residues long. The germline gives CDR1 SGHTA, CDR2 FQGTGA. V was shortened by 3 bases and J by 5 bases, with 8 bases between the two germline ends. The CDR3 loop is CASSFLGNNEQFF. Written as DNA, the CDR3 is TGTGCCAGCAGCTTCCTTGGGAACAATGAGCAGTTCTTC. Supplemented by reference TRBV7-3 and TRBJ2-1, the full variable domain reads GAGVSQTPSNKVTEKGKYVELRCDPISGHTALYWYRQSLGQGPEFLIYFQGTGAADDSGLPNDRFFAVRPEGSVSTLKIQRTERGDSAVYLCASSFLGNNEQFFGPGTRLTVL.

A word on this clone: Other nucleotide sequences from this sample produce the same CDR3. CDR3 sequence (DNA): TGTGCCAGTGGGACCGAAGTGGAGACCCAGTACTTC. This sequence encodes CASGTEVETQYF. The genes are TRBV19 and TRBJ2-5, with D perhaps TRBD1 or TRBD2 (5 bases each). The V gene's germline CDR1 is LNHDA and CDR2 SQIVND (reference sequence). V lost 8 bases to trimming and J lost 5 bases, with 12 bases between them. The CDR3 runs 12 residues.

CDR3 loop: CASSLGQGAYGYTF. DNA of the CDR3: TGTGCCAGCAGCCTAGGACAGGGGGCTTATGGCTACACCTTC. V is TRBV5-6 and J is TRBJ1-2; 11 bases align to TRBD1. Germline V gives CDR1 SGHDT, CDR2 YYEEEE. The CDR3 consists of 14 residues. Unmatched junction bases numbered 4, after V lost 4 bases and J lost 5 bases.

This clone was observed a few times. The rearrangement uses TRBV5-1 and TRBJ2-3, with D tentatively TRBD2 (5 bases). With 5 bases removed from V and 4 bases from J, the gap between germline ends came to 11 bases. This CDR3 comprises 13 residues. CDR1 SGHRS and CDR2 YFSETQ come from the germline V gene. The CDR3 loop reads CASSTGGADTQYF. The CDR3 DNA reads TGCGCCAGCAGTACCGGAGGCGCAGATACGCAGTATTTT.

This clone was detected only a few times. The CDR3 region has the DNA TGTGCCAGCAGTGAACGCCTAGGATACACCGGGGAGCTGTTTTTT. It codes for CASSERLGYTGELFF. The rearrangement uses TRBV2 and TRBJ2-2; no firm D call. The V and J ends lost 2 bases and 3 bases respectively, with 10 bases between them. This CDR3 contains 15 residues. Germline values: CDR1 SNHLY, CDR2 FYNNEI.

The sample holds one count of this clone. CDR3: CASSQGGVGSSSYEQYF. The CDR3 DNA reads TGTGCCAGCAGCCAAGGGGGGGTGGGGTCAAGCTCCTACGAGCAGTACTTC. V usage is TRBV4-2 and J usage is TRBJ2-7; a weak D match, TRBD2 (6 bases). This CDR3 comprises 17 residues. V lost 1 base and J lost 0, with 16 bases in between. From germline, CDR1 is LGHNA and CDR2 YNFKEQ.

The V and J genes are TRBV4-2 and TRBJ1-4; no clear D gene. Germline CDR1 reads LGHNA; CDR2 reads YNFKEQ. This CDR3 has 12 amino acids. V was cut by 4 bases and J by 4 bases, with 4 bases left in between. DNA for the CDR3: TGTGCCAGCAGCCCTGATAATGAAAAACTGTTTTTT. It specifies CASSPDNEKLFF.

This chain links TRBV10-1 with TRBJ2-1, with 14 bases fitting TRBD2. The CDR3 has 14 amino acids. Germline values: CDR1 WNHNN, CDR2 SYGVQD (reference sequence). The trim removed 4 bases at V and 9 bases at J, leaving 2 bases unmatched. The chain's CDR3 is CASSGTSGRREQFF. CDR3 in DNA: TGCGCCAGCAGTGGGACTAGCGGGAGGCGTGAGCAGTTCTTC.